A single T cell receptor beta chain is shown here with its context. These data belong to a study of blood T cell repertoires in COVID-19. For the study at large: Samples taken during acute and convalescent COVID-19 were collected in the United States, Italy and Spain. Sources were T cells, B-cell-depleted T cells, or PBMCs; the material itself was cDNA or gDNA.

V lost 4 bases and J lost 7; bases outside the gene matches: 6. The CDR3 consists of 16 residues. Germline CDR1 and CDR2: KGHSH and LQKENI. Per the authors' pipeline: Estimated nucleated cell counts came from reference gene primer amplification. The assay was immunoSEQ multiplex PCR, and TCRdb's table has in-frame clones only and misses some. The V and J calls and clone size come from that table; D and trimming were worked out from the DNA. The sample consists of some 380,000 clones, 85% to 90% of them appearing once. This chain links TRBV18 with TRBJ2-2; 13 nucleotides agree with TRBD2. The sequence derives from a young man with active or convalescent COVID-19. Source material: peripheral blood. CDR3 sequence: CASSRGTSGTVGELFF. CDR3 bases: TGTGCCAGCTCACGAGGGACTAGCGGGACAGTCGGGGAGCTGTTTTTT.